This record covers a single T cell receptor beta chain. This clonotype came up a few times. Its recognized antigen is unknown. The record has no base qualities; no much larger clone is one base away. TCR beta CDR3 regions were amplified from RNA transcripts. The first round of RT-PCR for the TCR CDR3 was performed with the HTBI primer set and the Qiagen OneStep RT-PCR kit. A second multiplex PCR round built the libraries, followed by size selection and purification. Sequencing of the libraries was done on an Illumina HiSeq2000 using paired-end 100 bp reads. As for how the authors treated the data: SOAPnuke was used to process the raw data, with reads discarded if the reads contained adapters or uncalled bases, had a mean Phred below 15, or lacked an exact constant-primer or identifier match. COPE v1.2.5 was used to merge the high-quality paired reads, and each unique nucleotide sequence was defined as a clonotype. Clonotypes were aligned to IMGT TRBV, TRBD and TRBJ reference segments using MiTCR v1.1. The analysis was restricted to V-J combinations with a frequency above 0.0001, which together covered approximately 99% of the repertoires. A TCS score was defined as the ratio of F50 (clonal expansion) to E x V (chaos), with BLOSUM62-based TCRdist applied between CDR3 peptides within each V-J. Welch's t-statistics and random forest reduced 514 V-J features to some 14, which were used in a naive Bayes classifier (R e1071). The public sequencing data were trimmed at Q25 with fastp and processed into clonotypes with MiXCR by TCRdb, which kept only in-frame beta chains. Rows are unified per CDR3 protein, each entry keeping the most common DNA and genes. TCRdb's processing, not the authors', yielded these V and J calls. A total of hundreds of thousands of distinct CDR3 sequences appear in this sample, less than 15% of them only once. The ten largest clonotypes hold more than 8.5% of the sample.

V has 8 bases trimmed and J has 3 bases trimmed; junction bases matching no gene number 6. The CDR3 covers 13 residues, taking in both the cysteine and the phenylalanine. Just the 39-base CDR3 DNA is kept, in frame starting at base 1. CDR1 and CDR2, per the germline V gene, are SNHLY and FYNNEI. Stable Graves' hyperthyroidism was defined as the absence of progression to ophthalmopathy over 18 months of follow-up. Hyperthyroidism patients were newly diagnosed, with disease duration under 2 months, and aged 18 to 65 years. Exclusion was applied to patients with uncontrolled infections, other autoimmune diseases, pregnancy or lactation. Diagnoses were established on the basis of clinical symptoms, serum thyroxine and TRAb, thyroid ultrasound, and orbital computed tomography. Ficoll-Paque density gradient centrifugation was used to isolate PBMCs from around 10 ml of fresh peripheral blood. Trizol reagent was used to extract total RNA, and RNA quality was then checked on an Agilent 2100 Bioanalyzer.

These data belong to a study of T cells in Graves' hyperthyroidism and ophthalmopathy (dated by TCRdb to about 2019). As for the study more broadly: Peripheral blood was sampled at the time of initial diagnosis, prior to any treatment. The roughly 90 discovery patients were divided at random into training and test sets in a 7:3 ratio. In more than 5 Graves' hyperthyroidism patients, the study also compared T-cell repertoires from thyroid tissue with T-cell repertoires from blood. After blood sampling, hyperthyroidism patients were treated with methimazole at a starting dose of 30 mg daily, and ophthalmopathy patients were treated with high-dose intravenous methylprednisolone. Prospective prediction of ophthalmopathy was tested in an independent validation cohort of 18 hyperthyroidism patients and 15 to 17 patients who later progressed to ophthalmopathy. TCR Vbeta CDR3 sequencing of approximately 140 peripheral blood samples (under 45 ophthalmopathy, about 75 hyperthyroidism and around 17 progressor patients) is reported in the paper. To identify TCR V-J signatures that set the groups apart, the researchers used a discovery cohort of 100 patients, made up of roughly 40 with Graves' ophthalmopathy and 55 to 65 with stable Graves' hyperthyroidism. The research as a whole found: Sample size was not statistically predetermined, and blinding of investigators to group allocation was not performed. In validation, the model predicted progression to ophthalmopathy a median of approximately 6.3 months before onset, with roughly 70% sensitivity and about 72% specificity. Ophthalmopathy was separated from stable hyperthyroidism by a 13 V-J signature model, with over 85% sensitivity and roughly 81% specificity obtained in cross-validation and 80%/75% obtained in testing. Most expanded thyroid clonotypes (frequency above 0.001) were also detected in blood, a finding suggesting that blood repertoires may reflect thyroid immune responses.

The sequence was obtained from a woman between 18 and 30 years old with Graves' hyperthyroidism. The specimen was blood. The chain was built from TRBV2 and TRBJ2-7, and TRBD2 aligns with 8 junction nucleotides. In nucleotide form, the sequence is TGTGCCAGCCTTCGGGAGGGGAACTACGAGCAGTACTTC. It codes for CASLREGNYEQYF.